Below are 8 T cell receptor beta chains sequenced from a single sample in a study of blood T cell repertoires in COVID-19. The protocol was immunoSEQ multiplex PCR, while the TCRdb copy is restricted to in-frame clones and leaves out a portion. The sample holds 140,000 to 150,000 clones, 75% to 90% seen once. Specimen: peripheral blood. The receptors stem from a human donor in a cohort sampled during active COVID-19.

V is TRBV14 and J is TRBJ2-5, with 8 bases lining up with TRBD2. Looked up from germline, CDR1 is SGHDN and CDR2 is FVKESK. V shed 3 bases and J 7 bases; nucleotides not matched to a gene: 7. CDR3 size: 14 residues. Written as DNA, the CDR3 is TGTGCCAGCAGCCACGTGACTAGCGTGAGGACCCAGTACTTC. Translating it yields CASSHVTSVRTQYF. Drawing the rest from reference TRBV14 and TRBJ2-5, the complete variable domain is EAGVTQFPSHSVIEKGQTVTLRCDPISGHDNLYWYRRVMGKEIKFLLHFVKESKQDESGMPNNRFLAERTGGTYSTLKVQPAELEDSGVYFCASSHVTSVRTQYFGPGTRLLVL.

The chain couples TRBV7-3 to TRBJ1-1; D is perhaps TRBD1 (6 bases). V was pared by 3 bases and J by 6 bases, with 17 bases between. The CDR3 totals 15 residues. Germline CDR1 is SGHTA and CDR2 is FQGTGA. DNA for the CDR3: TGTGCCAGCAGCTTGGGCCCCGGACAGTTCGCTGAAGCTTTCTTT. It yields the protein CASSLGPGQFAEAFF.

This rearrangement joins TRBV15 to TRBJ1-1; D might be TRBD1 (5 bases). From germline, CDR1 is LNHNV and CDR2 YYDKDF (reference sequence). Trimming stripped 6 bases from V and 1 base from J, with 12 bases between. This CDR3 region has 14 residues. The CDR3 loop is CATSPGRANTEAFF. The CDR3 bases are TGTGCCACCAGTCCTGGCAGGGCGAACACTGAAGCTTTCTTT.

This clone showed up just once. The chain has TRBV7-2 and TRBJ1-4; D might be TRBD1 (5 bases). CDR1 and CDR2 (germline): SGHTA, FQGNSA. The CDR3 has 15 residues. V was shortened by 5 bases and J by 0 bases, with 10 bases between the two germline ends. The CDR3 protein is CASSPGTATNEKLFF. CDR3 DNA sequence: TGTGCCAGCAGCCCGGGGACTGCAACTAATGAAAAACTGTTTTTT.

J is TRBJ1-2 and V is TRBV6-1; weak D call: TRBD1 (6 bases). This CDR3 is 14 amino acids long. Trimming took 2 bases from V and 4 from J, leaving 11 bases between them. Germline V gene lookup returns CDR1 MNHNS and CDR2 SASEGT. CDR3 sequence (DNA): TGTGCCAGCAGTGAAATGGGGGGGCCCTATGGCTACACCTTC. Amino acid sequence: CASSEMGGPYGYTF.

The V call is TRBV7-9, the J call TRBJ2-7, with TRBD1 matching 8 bases. The CDR3 is 14 amino acids. Germline V gene data show CDR1 as SEHNR and CDR2 as FQNEAQ (reference sequence). Losses at the gene ends were 5 bases for V and 7 bases for J; bases not matched to a gene: 10. Here the CDR3 reads CASSRRDRSEEQYF. The CDR3 region has the DNA TGTGCCAGCAGCCGCCGGGACAGGTCCGAGGAGCAGTACTTC.

The chain employs TRBV4-3 and TRBJ1-3; D unresolved. The CDR3 runs to 16 residues. Germline CDR1 LGHNA, CDR2 YSLEER. The V and J ends lost 0 bases and 0 bases respectively, with 9 bases between them. Here the CDR3 DNA reads TGCGCCAGCAGCCAAGACGCAGGCCTCTCTGGAAACACCATATATTTT. Amino acid sequence: CASSQDAGLSGNTIYF.

V and J are TRBV20-1 and TRBJ1-1; TRBD1 is a possible D gene (6 bases). This CDR3 comprises 15 residues. Germline V gives CDR1 DFQATT, CDR2 SNEGSKA (reference sequence). Between the trimmed V and J ends, which lost 6 bases and 2 bases, there was a span of 19 bases. In DNA, the CDR3 is TGCAGTGCGAGTGGCCCAGGCAGGGGCAACACTGAAGCTTTCTTT. Its translation: CSASGPGRGNTEAFF.